What follows are 29 T cell receptor beta chains derived from one specimen sequenced in a study of T cells in Graves' hyperthyroidism and ophthalmopathy. There were TCR beta CDR3 regions amplified from RNA transcripts. When the TCR CDR3 underwent first-round RT-PCR, the HTBI primer set was used. One entry per CDR3 protein results from TCRdb running MiXCR on the multiplex PCR reads. The sample lists fewer than 650,000 distinct CDR3 sequences, 40% to 50% occurring once. Sequencing was done on a sample of peripheral blood or thyroid tissue (not recorded which). The receptors stem from an adult woman with Graves' disease, either hyperthyroidism or ophthalmopathy (not recorded which).

This clonotype occurred a few times. The rearrangement uses TRBV5-6 and TRBJ2-7, with a weak D call TRBD2 (5 bases). CDR1 is SGHDT, CDR2 YYEEEE, per germline. The CDR3 extends over 16 amino acids. Trimming left V 4 bases short and J 1 base short, with 18 bases between. CDR3 coding DNA: TGTGCCAGCAGCCGTGACGGGGTCAGTGGGTCCTACGAGCAGTACTTC. Residues: CASSRDGVSGSYEQYF. Complete variable domain (other parts from reference TRBV5-6 and TRBJ2-7): DAGVTQSPTHLIKTRGQQVTLRCSPKSGHDTVSWYQQALGQGPQFIFQYYEEEERQRGNFPDRFSGHQFPNYSSELNVNALLLGDSALYLCASSRDGVSGSYEQYFGPGTRLTVT.

The sample holds many counts of this clonotype. The chain uses TRBV20-1 and TRBJ1-1, with D hard to call. Germline V gene lookup returns CDR1 DFQATT and CDR2 SNEGSKA (reference sequence). V was cut by 3 bases and J by 4 bases, with 3 bases left in between. This CDR3 is built from 10 residues. The CDR3 sequence is CSASRTEAFF. The CDR3 nucleotides are TGCAGTGCTAGTCGCACTGAAGCTTTCTTT.

V usage is TRBV9 and J usage is TRBJ1-1; the D is unclear. The CDR3 runs to 14 residues. The germline V and J ends were trimmed by 2 bases and 4 bases, with 12 bases remaining between them. Germline lookup yields CDR1 SGDLS and CDR2 YYNGEE. CDR3 protein: CASSVLGSGTEAFF. The CDR3 DNA reads as TGTGCCAGCAGCGTTTTAGGTTCGGGCACTGAAGCTTTCTTT.

This clonotype was recorded at least ten times. The chain couples TRBV7-2 to TRBJ1-5; D not resolved. This CDR3 comprises 15 residues. Deletions cut 1 base from V and 6 bases from J, with 13 bases between. Per the germline V gene, CDR1 is SGHTA and CDR2 is FQGNSA. CDR3 loop: CASSLDRGPGQPQHF. For the CDR3, the DNA is TGTGCCAGCAGCTTAGATCGCGGGCCCGGTCAGCCCCAGCATTTT.

This clonotype was picked up a small number of times. This chain uses TRBV7-9 with TRBJ2-3; maybe TRBD2 (6 bases). V lost 5 bases, J lost 1 base, and 13 bases lay in between. Germline V gives CDR1 SEHNR, CDR2 FQNEAQ (reference sequence). The CDR3 extends over 15 amino acids. CDR3 in DNA: TGTGCCAGCAGCACCTCTAGCGCGGGCACAGATACGCAGTATTTT. Protein sequence: CASSTSSAGTDTQYF. The whole variable domain, remainder taken from reference TRBV7-9 and TRBJ2-3, is DTGVSQNPRHKITKRGQNVTFRCDPISEHNRLYWYRQTLGQGPEFLTYFQNEAQLEKSRLLSDRFSAERPKGSFSTLEIQRTEQGDSAMYLCASSTSSAGTDTQYFGPGTRLTVL.

The gene calls are TRBV7-9 and TRBJ1-2; no firm D call. This CDR3 comprises 12 residues. Trimming pared 5 bases from V and 5 bases from J, leaving 9 bases between. Germline CDR1 reads SEHNR; CDR2 reads FQNEAQ (reference sequence). The CDR3 spells CASSALSYGYTF. The CDR3 region has the DNA TGTGCCAGCAGCGCATTGTCTTATGGCTACACCTTC.

A word on this clonotype: No conserved phenylalanine or tryptophan ends this CDR3, so it is likely a read error. The chain carries TRBV10-3 and TRBJ1-1; perhaps TRBD1 as D (6 bases). V lost 2 bases, J lost 5 bases, and 6 bases lay in between. The germline V gene has CDR1 ENHRY and CDR2 SYGVKD. The CDR3 is made up of 12 amino acids. CDR3 region: CAISERGTEAFL. CDR3 nucleotide sequence: TGTGCCATCAGTGAGAGGGGGACTGAAGCTTTCCTT.

This clonotype was seen a few times. The CDR3 reads CSASRTSGDDGYTF. For the CDR3, the DNA is TGCAGTGCTTCCAGGACTAGCGGGGACGATGGCTACACCTTC. V usage is TRBV20-1 and J usage is TRBJ1-2, with a weak D call TRBD1 (5 bases). This CDR3 comprises 14 residues. Looked up from germline, CDR1 is DFQATT and CDR2 is SNEGSKA (reference sequence). V was shortened by 5 bases and J by 6 bases, with 19 bases between the two germline ends.

The chain has TRBV5-4 and TRBJ2-7; TRBD1 is a possible D gene (6 bases). The CDR3 covers 14 residues. Trimming stripped 4 bases from V and 2 bases from J, with 13 bases between. Per the germline V gene, CDR1 is SGHNT and CDR2 is YYREEE (reference sequence). Here the CDR3 reads CASSRTTGPYEQYF. The CDR3 DNA is TGTGCCAGCAGCCGTACGACAGGCCCCTACGAGCAGTACTTC.

This clonotype was seen only a few times. The chain employs TRBV7-2 and TRBJ2-5, with 7 positions matching TRBD1. The CDR3 extends over 15 amino acids. Germline assignment: CDR1 SGHTA and CDR2 FQGNSA. V dropped 4 bases and J dropped 9; count of bases not matched to a gene: 14. CDR3 sequence: CASSSKRQGPTAQYF. The CDR3 nucleotides are TGTGCCAGCAGCTCAAAACGACAGGGCCCTACGGCCCAGTACTTC. Looking up the rest from reference TRBV7-2 and TRBJ2-5 gives the full variable domain: GAGVSQSPSNKVTEKGKDVELRCDPISGHTALYWYRQSLGQGLEFLIYFQGNSAPDKSGLPSDRFSAERTGGSVSTLTIQRTQQEDSAVYLCASSSKRQGPTAQYFGPGTRLLVL.

The V gene is TRBV3-1, the J gene TRBJ2-5, with 8 bases lining up with TRBD2. Germline values: CDR1 LGHDT, CDR2 YNNKEL (reference sequence). The CDR3 has 15 amino acids. J lost 7 bases, V lost 3 bases, and 10 bases had no gene match. In nucleotides, the CDR3 is TGTGCCAGCAGCCATCGACTAGCGCCCGCAGGGACCCAGTACTTC. Its translation: CASSHRLAPAGTQYF.

The table lists this clonotype with many counts. This chain links TRBV2 with TRBJ2-7; D unresolved. Trimming pared 2 bases from V and 3 bases from J, leaving 17 bases between. The germline CDR1 and CDR2 sequences are SNHLY and FYNNEI. CDR3 length: 16 residues. The DNA of the CDR3 is TGTGCCAGCAGTGAACAGACGACGGAGTTAGGCTACGAGCAGTACTTC. This encodes CASSEQTTELGYEQYF.

The V call is TRBV2, the J call TRBJ2-7; TRBD2 aligns across 7 bases. The CDR3 is 17 residues long. Trimming took 2 bases from V and 4 from J; bases not matched to a gene: 14. The germline V gene has CDR1 SNHLY and CDR2 FYNNEI. In DNA form, the CDR3 reads TGTGCCAGCAGTGAAAGGTTAGCGGGCGAAGGGATATACGAGCAGTACTTC. Translating gives CASSERLAGEGIYEQYF.

This clonotype was recorded at least ten times. The chain couples TRBV7-9 to TRBJ2-7; tentatively, D is TRBD2 (6 bases). V dropped 5 bases and J dropped 1 base, with 21 bases sitting between them. Germline CDR1 reads SEHNR; CDR2 reads FQNEAQ (reference sequence). The CDR3 totals 17 residues. The CDR3 DNA is TGTGCCAGCAGCCCCCGCTATGTCGGGAGAAGATCCTACGAGCAGTACTTC. It translates to CASSPRYVGRRSYEQYF.

As to this clonotype: The germline gene is not matched at one end of the junction; a read error may be the cause. Here the CDR3 DNA reads TGTGTCAGCGGTGACGGGACAGGGGGTCGCCGCGGCTATGGCTACACCTTC. It encodes CVSGDGTGGRRGYGYTF. The chain links TRBV2 to TRBJ1-2, with 11 bases lining up with TRBD1. Germline V gene lookup returns CDR1 SNHLY and CDR2 FYNNEI. This CDR3 is built from 17 residues.

This clonotype came up many times. The chain employs TRBV28 and TRBJ1-5, with D maybe TRBD1 (5 bases). Looked up from germline, CDR1 is MDHEN and CDR2 is SYDVKM. With 5 bases removed from V and 7 bases from J, the gap between germline ends came to 12 bases. The CDR3 is 13 residues long. CDR3 amino acids: CASSQTEIQPQHF. The CDR3 DNA follows: TGTGCCAGCAGTCAGACAGAGATCCAGCCCCAGCATTTT.

The V call is TRBV6-5, the J call TRBJ1-2; TRBD1 aligns across 8 bases. Germline assignment: CDR1 MNHEY and CDR2 SVGAGI. CDR3 length equals 16 residues. V shed 1 base and J 5 bases; nucleotides not matched to a gene: 9. The CDR3 is CASSYLGQGAGYGYTF. The CDR3 DNA is TGTGCCAGCAGTTACTTGGGGCAGGGGGCCGGATATGGCTACACCTTC.

V is TRBV7-2 and J is TRBJ1-6; TRBD1 aligns across 7 bases. The CDR3 runs to 16 residues. Germline CDR1 reads SGHTA; CDR2 reads FQGNSA. V was pared by 5 bases and J by 5 bases, with 9 bases of the junction left unmatched. As DNA, the CDR3 is TGTGCCAGCAGCAAGCAGAGGGGACAGAATAATTCACCCCTCCACTTT. This sequence encodes CASSKQRGQNNSPLHF.

This clonotype has a handful of counts. The chain employs TRBV28 and TRBJ2-5, with 13 positions matching TRBD2. CDR1 and CDR2 (germline): MDHEN, SYDVKM. The CDR3 spans 17 residues. The J segment lost 4 bases and the V segment lost 4 bases, leaving 9 bases of the junction unmatched. For the CDR3, the DNA is TGTGCCAGCAGTTCCCACGGACTAGCGGGAGTTTCAGAGACCCAGTACTTC. This encodes CASSSHGLAGVSETQYF.

The gene calls are TRBV10-3 and TRBJ2-7; TRBD1 might be the D (5 bases). Germline V gives CDR1 ENHRY, CDR2 SYGVKD. The V end lost 0 bases, the J end lost 6 bases, and 9 bases lay between the germline ends. The length of the CDR3 is 13 residues. CDR3 nucleotide sequence: TGTGCCATCAGTGAGTCGACAGCATCCGAGCAGTACTTC. Translation: CAISESTASEQYF.

V is TRBV6-5 and J is TRBJ1-2; weak D call: TRBD1 (6 bases). CDR1 is MNHEY, CDR2 SVGAGI, per germline. V gave up 7 bases and J gave up 2 bases, with 11 bases separating them. The CDR3 has 13 residues. CDR3 sequence reads: CASIGGGNYGYTF. CDR3 in DNA: TGTGCCAGCATCGGCGGGGGCAACTATGGCTACACCTTC.

This clonotype was counted ten times or more. The chain combines TRBV15 with TRBJ1-5, with unresolved D. This CDR3 is built from 15 residues. V lost 0 bases to trimming and J lost 2 bases, with 8 bases between them. Germline V gene data show CDR1 as LNHNV and CDR2 as YYDKDF (reference sequence). DNA for the CDR3: TGTGCCACCAGCAGAGATCTCGGGGGCAATCAGCCCCAGCATTTT. This translates into CATSRDLGGNQPQHF.

This clonotype appeared once. The rearrangement links TRBV7-2 to TRBJ1-4; D is unresolved. V lost 5 bases, J lost 5 bases, and 9 bases lay in between. Germline V CDR1 and CDR2: SGHTA, FQGNSA. The length of the CDR3 is 13 residues. The CDR3 sequence is CASSRYTNEKLFF. The CDR3 nucleotides read TGTGCCAGCAGCCGTTACACAAATGAAAAACTGTTTTTT.

The DNA of the CDR3 is TGTGCCAGTAGTAACACCTTTACTCAGGCAGAGCAGTTCTTC. Its protein is CASSNTFTQAEQFF. The chain combines TRBV19 with TRBJ2-1; no clear D gene. CDR1 and CDR2 (germline): LNHDA, SQIVND (reference sequence). V shed 4 bases and J shed 10 bases, with 17 bases lying between them. The CDR3 extends over 14 amino acids.

In this sample, this clonotype turned up many times. This chain uses TRBV12-3 or TRBV12-4 with TRBJ1-1; possibly TRBD1 for D (5 bases). The CDR3 length is 13 residues. Trimming cost V 7 bases and J 3 bases, with 12 bases left between them. The DNA for the CDR3 is TGTGCCAGCACCCTGGGGGGGGACACTGAAGCTTTCTTT. Its protein is CASTLGGDTEAFF.

This clonotype showed up just once. The chain has TRBV7-3 and TRBJ1-2; weak D call: TRBD1 (5 bases). This CDR3 contains 15 residues. Germline CDR1 reads SGHTA; CDR2 reads FQGTGA. V was cut by 4 bases and J by 10 bases, with 22 bases left in between. The CDR3 reads CASSSRGTETRVYTF. Here the CDR3 DNA reads TGTGCCAGCAGCTCCAGAGGGACCGAGACTAGGGTCTACACCTTC. Based on the CDR3 plus reference TRBV7-3 and TRBJ1-2, the full variable domain is GAGVSQTPSNKVTEKGKYVELRCDPISGHTALYWYRQSLGQGPEFLIYFQGTGAADDSGLPNDRFFAVRPEGSVSTLKIQRTERGDSAVYLCASSSRGTETRVYTFGSGTRLTVV.

The J gene is TRBJ1-1, the V gene TRBV7-9, with a tentative D call TRBD1 (6 bases). The V and J ends lost 3 bases and 4 bases respectively, with 15 bases between them. The length of the CDR3 is 15 residues. Per germline, CDR1 SEHNR and CDR2 FQNEAQ (reference sequence). CDR3 DNA sequence: TGTGCCAGCAGCTTGGGTGGGGGGCTCGGCACTGAAGCTTTCTTT. This sequence encodes CASSLGGGLGTEAFF.

The V and J genes are TRBV10-2 and TRBJ1-6; no clear D gene. Trimming took off 7 bases at V and 1 base at J, with 14 bases between the two ends. CDR1 and CDR2 from the germline V gene are WSHSY and SAAADI. The CDR3 loop spans 16 amino acids. Here the CDR3 DNA reads TGCGCCAGCACCCCCGCAAGGGATTCCTATAATTCACCCCTCCACTTT. Translation gives CASTPARDSYNSPLHF.

The rearrangement links TRBV10-3 to TRBJ1-4; 8 nucleotides align to TRBD1. The V and J ends lost 6 bases and 7 bases, in that order; junction bases with no gene match: 10. Germline-derived CDR1 and CDR2 are ENHRY and SYGVKD. This CDR3 region has 15 residues. CDR3 nucleotide sequence: TGTGCCATCAGCCCGGACAGGGCTGCGGGTGAAAAACTGTTTTTT. It codes for CAISPDRAAGEKLFF.